The 5 T cell receptor beta chains given below trace back to one sample, sequenced in a study of Graves' ophthalmopathy and Graves' hyperthyroidism. The sequenced template was RNA, covering the TCR beta CDR3 region. HTBI primers were employed in first-round RT-PCR, then a second-round multiplex PCR followed. TCRdb itself ran the multiplex PCR reads through MiXCR, one entry per CDR3 protein. The sample consists of fewer than 650,000 distinct CDR3 sequences, about a fifth of them appearing once. The material sequenced was peripheral blood. The receptors stem from a woman between 18 and 30 years old with stable Graves' hyperthyroidism. Some clones in this sample may be carry-over from other donors' samples.

This clonotype was counted ten times or more. The chain links TRBV6-2 or TRBV6-3 to TRBJ1-1, with 7 bases lining up with TRBD1. The CDR3 is 16 amino acids. Trimming cost V 4 bases and J 0 bases; bases outside gene matches: 8. Germline V gene lookup returns CDR1 MNHEY and CDR2 SVGEGT. The CDR3 nucleotides read TGTGCCAGCAGTTTTGACAGGGACCCCATGAACACTGAAGCTTTCTTT. Translating gives CASSFDRDPMNTEAFF.

A note on this clonotype: A much larger clone is a single base away; this may be a read error. The J gene is TRBJ2-5, the V gene TRBV4-1; no reliable D call. Germline-derived CDR1 and CDR2 are MGHRA and YSYEKL. CDR3 length equals 14 residues. V was cut by 6 bases and J by 5 bases, with 16 bases left in between. CDR3 coding DNA: TGCGCCAGCAGTCGGGTACCTAGTGGGGAGACCCAGTACTTC. Its protein is CASSRVPSGETQYF.

This chain connects TRBV12-3 or TRBV12-4 to TRBJ2-7; D is unresolved. Between the trimmed V and J ends, which lost 3 bases and 3 bases, there was a span of 12 bases. The CDR3 spans 14 residues. CDR3 sequence: CASSFARSLYEQYF. The DNA of the CDR3 is TGTGCCAGCAGTTTCGCTAGGTCCCTCTACGAGCAGTACTTC.

This chain joins TRBV4-1 and TRBJ1-1, with a tentative D call TRBD1 (5 bases). The CDR3 length is 15 residues. The V end was cut by 3 bases, the J end by 0 bases, with 11 bases between. Germline loops: CDR1 MGHRA, CDR2 YSYEKL. The CDR3, as DNA: TGCGCCAGCAGCCATCGGGACGGACTGAACACTGAAGCTTTCTTT. Protein product: CASSHRDGLNTEAFF.

This clonotype occurred many times. This chain joins TRBV6-5 and TRBJ1-2; D possibly corresponds to TRBD1 (5 bases). The CDR3 consists of 14 residues. The germline V gene encodes CDR1 MNHEY and CDR2 SVGAGI. V was clipped by 4 bases and J by 2 bases, with 11 bases between them. Here the CDR3 DNA reads TGTGCCAGCAGTTTGGAGGGGCCCAACTATGGCTACACCTTC. Its protein product is CASSLEGPNYGYTF.